A selection of T cell receptor beta chains follows, all from one sample in a study of T cell changes during pregnancy in multiple sclerosis. Clones were sequenced by immunoSEQ multiplex PCR, and TCRdb holds only the in-frame ones, with some missing. The sample has around 95,000 clones; approximately 92% are singletons. Sequenced material: peripheral blood, taken after pregnancy. The receptors come from a female donor with multiple sclerosis, enrolled in a pregnancy study. Each CDR3 is given with its conserved first and last residue. D genes are given only for firm matches. Clone size is given for some rows only: seen once, a few or many times, or a class if the clone is expanded.

D,J,size,V,DNA,CDR3
NA,TRBJ1-4,NA,TRBV7-9,TGTGCCAGCAGCTTAGCTTTTGGGGGGGGACCTAATGAAAAACTGTTTTTT,CASSLAFGGGPNEKLFF
TRBD1,TRBJ1-5,NA,TRBV27,TGTGCCAGCAGTTTCCAGGGGGCGGATCAGCCCCAGCATTTT,CASSFQGADQPQHF
NA,TRBJ2-7,once,TRBV5-1,TGCGCCAGCAGCCCGGACGGGACACCCTACGAGCAGTACTTC,CASSPDGTPYEQYF
NA,TRBJ1-2,once,TRBV28,TGTGCCAGCAGTCCCCCTCTAGTTCATGGCTACACCTTC,CASSPPLVHGYTF
TRBD2,TRBJ2-3,NA,TRBV27,TGTGCCACTTCTGCGGGGGGGGCAGATACGCAGTATTTT,CATSAGGADTQYF
NA,TRBJ2-5,NA,TRBV28,TGTGCCAGCAGTTTGGGGGGTTTGGCCCAAGAGACCCAGTACTTC,CASSLGGLAQETQYF
TRBD2,TRBJ2-7,NA,TRBV6-5,TGTGCCAGCAGTTACTCGGGACTAGCGGGAGCCTACGAGCAGTACTTC,CASSYSGLAGAYEQYF
TRBD1,TRBJ1-2,NA,TRBV7-2,TGTGCCAGCAGCCCTCAGGGGGGACTTAACTATGGCTACACCTTC,CASSPQGGLNYGYTF
NA,TRBJ1-6,NA,TRBV11-2,TGTGCCAGCAGCCCAGGGCAAAATTCACCCCTCCACTTT,CASSPGQNSPLHF
NA,TRBJ1-1,NA,TRBV4-2,TGTGCCAGCAGCCCCCGGGGGAACACTGAAGCTTTCTTT,CASSPRGNTEAFF
NA,TRBJ1-2,NA,TRBV27,TGTTCAGCAGGGTTACCAGCTAACTATGGCTACACCTTC,CSAGLPANYGYTF
TRBD2,TRBJ2-5,NA,TRBV9,TGTGCCAGCAATATAGCGGGGGGTCGGGAGACCCAGTACTTC,CASNIAGGRETQYF
TRBD2,TRBJ2-7,few,TRBV9,TGTGCCAGCAGTCGGAGGGAGGGTACCTCCTACGAGCAGTACTTC,CASSRREGTSYEQYF
NA,TRBJ2-2,NA,TRBV5-1,TGCGCCAGCAGCTTTATCGGACAGCACACCGGGGAGCTGTTTTTT,CASSFIGQHTGELFF
TRBD1,TRBJ1-5,NA,TRBV6-1,TGTGCCAGCAGTGGGGGACAGCGAAATCAGCCCCAGCATTTT,CASSGGQRNQPQHF
TRBD1,TRBJ1-2,NA,TRBV29-1,TGCAGCGTCCTAAGCGGGACAGGGGAAGGCTACACCTTC,CSVLSGTGEGYTF
NA,TRBJ2-3,NA,TRBV5-1,TGCGCCAGCAGCTTGGAGGACTTAAGAGATACGCAGTATTTT,CASSLEDLRDTQYF
NA,TRBJ2-1,NA,TRBV2,TGTGCCAGGGAGAGACTAGGCTCTGATGAGCAGTTCTTC,CARERLGSDEQFF
NA,TRBJ1-2,NA,TRBV15,TGTGCCACCAGCAGAGATAACATCTATGGCTACACCTTC,CATSRDNIYGYTF
NA,TRBJ2-2,few,TRBV7-9,TGTGCCAGCAGCTCTGACAGCATTTGGGTGGGGGAGCTGTTTTTT,CASSSDSIWVGELFF
NA,TRBJ2-7,once,TRBV7-6,TGTGCCAGCAGCACGGGGAGTGGTCCCTCCTACGAGCAGTACTTC,CASSTGSGPSYEQYF
NA,TRBJ2-2,few,TRBV9,TGTGCCAGCAGCGTCTACACCGGGGAGCTGTTTTTT,CASSVYTGELFF
NA,TRBJ2-3,NA,TRBV11-3,TGTGCCAGCAGCTTAGGTGGGCAGGCCACAGATACGCAGTATTTT,CASSLGGQATDTQYF
NA,TRBJ2-3,NA,TRBV6-5,TGTGCCAGCAGTCGCAGGGGAACCACGGATACGCAGTATTTT,CASSRRGTTDTQYF
NA,TRBJ1-3,NA,TRBV7-2,TGTGCCAGCAGCTTAGGGGGGGGGACTGGAAACACCATATATTTT,CASSLGGGTGNTIYF
NA,TRBJ2-2,NA,TRBV9,TGTGCCAGCAGCGTAGTTCCCGCGGGGAACACCGGGGAGCTGTTTTTT,CASSVVPAGNTGELFF
TRBD1,TRBJ1-1,NA,TRBV12-5,TGTGCTAGTGGTTTGAGGGACAGCATGAACACTGAAGCTTTCTTT,CASGLRDSMNTEAFF
NA,TRBJ2-2,NA,TRBV4-1,TGCGCCAGCAGCCGTGGGACAACGAACACCGGGGAGCTGTTTTTT,CASSRGTTNTGELFF
NA,TRBJ2-3,NA,TRBV6-6,TGTGCCAGCAGTTACGAGGGTTGGGATACGCAGTATTTT,CASSYEGWDTQYF
NA,TRBJ1-3,NA,TRBV2,TGTGCCAGCAGTGATGGGACTTATGGAAACACCATATATTTT,CASSDGTYGNTIYF
TRBD2,TRBJ2-2,NA,TRBV29-1,TGCAGCGTTCCGGGACTATACACCGGGGAGCTGTTTTTT,CSVPGLYTGELFF
NA,TRBJ1-2,NA,TRBV4-3,TGCGCCAGCAGCCAAGAAACATTTAGCGGGGGCTATGGCTACACCTTC,CASSQETFSGGYGYTF
TRBD1,TRBJ1-2,NA,TRBV6-5,TGTGCCAGCAGTTACTCTGGGACAGGGGTCTATGGCTACACCTTC,CASSYSGTGVYGYTF
NA,TRBJ2-7,NA,TRBV6-1,TGTGCCAGCAGTGAATCGAAGGGAGGCTACGAGCAGTACTTC,CASSESKGGYEQYF
TRBD1,TRBJ1-2,NA,TRBV28,TGTGCCAGCAGTCCCAACACCGCCGGACAGGGGTTAAGATATGGCTACACCTTC,CASSPNTAGQGLRYGYTF
TRBD1,TRBJ1-2,NA,TRBV14,TGTGCCAGCAGCCGGAATACCGGGACAGGGAAATATGGCTACACCTTC,CASSRNTGTGKYGYTF
TRBD1,TRBJ2-5,NA,TRBV5-4,TGTGCCAGCAGCTCGAGGACAGGGGAGGCCCAGTACTTC,CASSSRTGEAQYF
TRBD1,TRBJ1-1,once,TRBV7-9,TGTGCCAGCAGCTTAGCAAGGTTCGGGACAGTCGATGGCACTGAAGCTTTCTTT,CASSLARFGTVDGTEAFF
NA,TRBJ2-6,NA,TRBV27,TGTGCCAGCAGTCCTTGGTTTGGGAGCTCTGGGGCCAACGTCCTGACTTTC,CASSPWFGSSGANVLTF
NA,TRBJ2-7,NA,TRBV18,TGTGCCAGCTCACTGGACTTAGCTGGCGAGCAGTACTTC,CASSLDLAGEQYF